The 26 T cell receptor beta chains below all came from one sample that was sequenced in a study of T cell responses to AZD1222 COVID-19 vaccine. Profiled with immunoSEQ multiplex PCR; TCRdb holds only in-frame clones, not every one. In the table there are about 140,000 clones, 92% of which are singletons. Material: peripheral blood, obtained on day 0 of AZD1222 vaccination. The receptors were sampled from an adult in good health.

The gene calls are TRBV14 and TRBJ2-1; 8 bases line up with TRBD2. Germline CDR1 SGHDN, CDR2 FVKESK. Trimming cost V 5 bases and J 8 bases; bases outside gene matches: 14. The CDR3 covers 16 residues. DNA for the CDR3: TGTGCCAGCAGCTCCCGTTTCGGGGGGGGGCCTGATGAGCAGTTCTTC. Protein: CASSSRFGGGPDEQFF.

This chain links TRBV4-1 with TRBJ1-1; tentative D call: TRBD1 (6 bases). Deletions cut 3 bases from V and 0 bases from J, with 20 bases between. Germline V gives CDR1 MGHRA, CDR2 YSYEKL. This CDR3 region has 18 residues. DNA of the CDR3: TGCGCCAGCAGCCAGTCCTCGACAGGAAACTCTATGAACACTGAAGCTTTCTTT. Its translation is CASSQSSTGNSMNTEAFF.

The chain links TRBV5-1 to TRBJ1-3; D gene uncertain. Trimming pared 4 bases from V and 4 bases from J, leaving 15 bases between. Germline CDR1 reads SGHRS; CDR2 reads YFSETQ. The CDR3 contains 15 residues. DNA for the CDR3: TGCGCCAGCAGCCCCATTGCGGGATCCGGAAACACCATATATTTT. Translation: CASSPIAGSGNTIYF.

CDR3 loop: CASSRDSSGNTIYF. CDR3 DNA sequence: TGTGCCAGCTCTAGGGACAGCTCTGGAAACACCATATATTTT. The V call is TRBV2, the J call TRBJ1-3; TRBD1 matches at 7 bases. Trimming cost V 8 bases and J 0 bases; bases outside gene matches: 4. Germline CDR1 is SNHLY and CDR2 is FYNNEI. The CDR3 totals 14 residues. Full variable domain (remainder filled in from reference TRBV2 and TRBJ1-3): EPEVTQTPSHQVTQMGQEVILRCVPISNHLYFYWYRQILGQKVEFLVSFYNNEISEKSEIFDDQFSVERPDGSNFTLKIRSTKLEDSAMYFCASSRDSSGNTIYFGEGSWLTVV.

V gene TRBV4-1 combines with J gene TRBJ2-7, with unresolved D. Trimming left V 4 bases short and J 3 bases short, with 13 bases between. This CDR3 spans 14 amino acids. CDR1 and CDR2 from the germline V gene are MGHRA and YSYEKL. The CDR3 region is CASSLGDRYYEQYF. The CDR3 nucleotides are TGCGCCAGCAGCCTCGGCGATAGATACTACGAGCAGTACTTC.

The rearrangement links TRBV6-5 to TRBJ1-1, with D unresolved. V was trimmed by 4 bases and J by 2 bases, leaving 11 bases between them. Per germline, CDR1 MNHEY and CDR2 SVGAGI. The CDR3 contains 14 residues. CDR3 nucleotides: TGTGCCAGCAGTTCGTCGCCAGTTAACACTGAAGCTTTCTTT. Translating it yields CASSSSPVNTEAFF.

This clone has only a few counts. The rearrangement uses TRBV6-5 and TRBJ1-1; D uncertain. This CDR3 has 14 amino acids. Deletions cut 6 bases from V and 6 bases from J, with 17 bases between. Germline V gene lookup returns CDR1 MNHEY and CDR2 SVGAGI. CDR3 amino acids: CASRRGNDAPEAFF. DNA of the CDR3: TGTGCCAGCAGGAGAGGTAACGACGCGCCTGAAGCTTTCTTT.

The DNA for the CDR3 is TGTGCCAGCAGTTTATTTCCGTCGGGGCCAGAGTTTGGCTCCTACGAGCAGTACTTC. Translation gives CASSLFPSGPEFGSYEQYF. This rearrangement joins TRBV27 to TRBJ2-7, with D tentatively TRBD1 or TRBD2 (5 bases each). The V gene's germline CDR1 is MNHEY and CDR2 SMNVEV (reference sequence). Trimming cost V 1 base and J 0 bases, with 22 bases left between them. This CDR3 spans 19 amino acids.

This clone was recorded a few times. The J gene is TRBJ2-3, the V gene TRBV3-1 (or the pseudogene TRBV3-2); no definite D call. The CDR3 is 12 residues long. Germline V gives CDR1 LGHDT, CDR2 YNNKEL (reference sequence). V was clipped by 4 bases and J by 6 bases, with 8 bases between them. The CDR3 spells CASSRSGDTQYF. CDR3 nucleotides: TGTGCCAGCAGCCGGAGTGGGGATACGCAGTATTTT.

The rearrangement uses TRBV18 and TRBJ2-5; either TRBD1 or TRBD2 may supply D (6 bases each). This CDR3 is 19 amino acids long. Trimming removed 1 base at V and 1 base at J, with 22 bases between. CDR1 and CDR2 (germline): KGHSH, LQKENI. The CDR3 here is CASSPRVRGRPHRQETQYF. In nucleotides, the CDR3 is TGTGCCAGCTCACCACGTGTCCGGGGGCGCCCACATCGCCAAGAGACCCAGTACTTC.

This clone was seen once. The gene calls are TRBV7-2 and TRBJ1-4, with TRBD1 matching 9 bases. The CDR3 has 14 residues. Trimming at V came to 5 bases and at J to 5 bases, leaving 3 bases not matched to a gene. CDR1 SGHTA and CDR2 FQGNSA come from the germline V gene. The CDR3 DNA sequence: TGTGCCAGCAGCCCGGGGACAGGGAATGAAAAACTGTTTTTT. Translated: CASSPGTGNEKLFF.

The chain links TRBV19 to TRBJ1-1; maybe TRBD1 (5 bases). Looked up from germline, CDR1 is LNHDA and CDR2 is SQIVND (reference sequence). V was cut by 7 bases and J by 3 bases, with 15 bases left in between. The CDR3 contains 14 residues. The CDR3 DNA follows: TGTGCCAGTATCGTCCGGGGAGGGGACACTGAAGCTTTCTTT. The encoded protein is CASIVRGGDTEAFF. Full variable domain (missing parts from reference TRBV19 and TRBJ1-1): DGGITQSPKYLFRKEGQNVTLSCEQNLNHDAMYWYRQDPGQGLRLIYYSQIVNDFQKGDIAEGYSVSREKKESFPLTVTSAQKNPTAFYLCASIVRGGDTEAFFGQGTRLTVV.

The chain joins TRBV11-2 to TRBJ2-7; D gene unclear. This CDR3 is 11 amino acids long. V lost 5 bases and J lost 7, with 9 bases in between. Germline loops: CDR1 SGHAT, CDR2 FQNNGV. CDR3 nucleotides: TGTGCCAGCAGCCCCCACCGGGAGCAGTACTTC. Protein product: CASSPHREQYF.

The chain uses TRBV4-2 and TRBJ1-3, with 11 nucleotides matching TRBD1. The CDR3 totals 16 residues. The V gene end was trimmed by 4 bases and the J gene end by 3 bases; junction bases not matched to a gene: 5. The germline gives CDR1 LGHNA, CDR2 YNFKEQ. The CDR3: CASSLQGQGVGNTIYF. The CDR3 DNA sequence: TGTGCCAGCAGCCTCCAGGGACAGGGGGTTGGAAACACCATATATTTT.

This rearrangement joins TRBV2 to TRBJ2-7, with 10 bases that match TRBD1. There are 18 residues in the CDR3. Germline CDR1 is SNHLY and CDR2 is FYNNEI. The trim removed 10 bases at V and 7 bases at J, leaving 25 bases unmatched. The CDR3 DNA is TGTGCCACAGTTCCGGGACAGGGGAGGGGGAGTACCCTTTTGGAGCAGTACTTC. It is translated as CATVPGQGRGSTLLEQYF.

On this clone: Additional DNA sequences in this sample encode the identical CDR3. V gene TRBV7-2 combines with J gene TRBJ2-3, with 7 bases that match TRBD1. Germline V gives CDR1 SGHTA, CDR2 FQGNSA. Unmatched junction bases numbered 6, after V lost 5 bases and J lost 1 base. The CDR3 covers 15 residues. The CDR3 sequence is CASSGRQGGTDTQYF. For the CDR3, the DNA is TGTGCCAGCAGCGGCCGACAGGGCGGCACAGATACGCAGTATTTT.

The rearrangement links TRBV3-1 (or the pseudogene TRBV3-2) to TRBJ2-3; D is ambiguous. Germline assignment: CDR1 LGHDT and CDR2 YNNKEL (reference sequence). Deletions cut 5 bases from V and 1 base from J, with 13 bases between. This CDR3 is built from 15 residues. The CDR3 region is CASSETDVGTDTQYF. In DNA form, the CDR3 reads TGTGCCAGCAGCGAGACTGACGTGGGCACAGATACGCAGTATTTT.

The V call is TRBV19, the J call TRBJ2-3; 10 nucleotides match TRBD2. This CDR3 is 16 amino acids long. After removal of 7 bases from V and 0 bases from J, the junction contained 7 bases not matched to a gene. Germline V gene lookup returns CDR1 LNHDA and CDR2 SQIVND (reference sequence). The CDR3 DNA reads TGTGCCAGTACCCCAAGTAGCGGGGGGAGCACAGATACGCAGTATTTT. Residues: CASTPSSGGSTDTQYF. Full variable domain (missing parts from reference TRBV19 and TRBJ2-3): DGGITQSPKYLFRKEGQNVTLSCEQNLNHDAMYWYRQDPGQGLRLIYYSQIVNDFQKGDIAEGYSVSREKKESFPLTVTSAQKNPTAFYLCASTPSSGGSTDTQYFGPGTRLTVL.

J is TRBJ1-2 and V is TRBV19; no definite D call. The CDR3 sequence is 14 residues long. Trimming left V 5 bases short and J 4 bases short, with 14 bases between. CDR1 LNHDA and CDR2 SQIVND come from the germline V gene (reference sequence). CDR3 nucleotides: TGTGCCAGTAGTTCTACGGGTCTTACCTATGGCTACACCTTC. Its translation is CASSSTGLTYGYTF.

The chain uses TRBV27 and TRBJ1-5, with TRBD1 matching 12 bases. Looked up from germline, CDR1 is MNHEY and CDR2 is SMNVEV (reference sequence). The CDR3 is made up of 17 amino acids. V lost 5 bases to trimming and J lost 3 bases; unmatched junction nucleotides: 8. CDR3: CASSAPGQGAINQPQHF. The CDR3 DNA reads as TGTGCCAGCAGTGCTCCGGGACAGGGGGCTATCAATCAGCCCCAGCATTTT.

This clone was seen just once. This chain links TRBV2 with TRBJ1-3, with no clear D. CDR3 length: 13 amino acids. Germline CDR1 is SNHLY and CDR2 is FYNNEI. Trimming removed 7 bases at V and 0 bases at J, with 7 bases between. For the CDR3, the DNA is TGTGCCAGCAAACGGCACTCTGGAAACACCATATATTTT. Translated: CASKRHSGNTIYF. The full variable domain, with the rest looked up from reference TRBV2 and TRBJ1-3, is EPEVTQTPSHQVTQMGQEVILRCVPISNHLYFYWYRQILGQKVEFLVSFYNNEISEKSEIFDDQFSVERPDGSNFTLKIRSTKLEDSAMYFCASKRHSGNTIYFGEGSWLTVV.

V gene TRBV6-5 combines with J gene TRBJ2-1; D not resolved. V shed 2 bases and J shed 0 bases, with 5 bases lying between them. Germline V gene lookup returns CDR1 MNHEY and CDR2 SVGAGI. The CDR3 loop spans 14 amino acids. The CDR3 protein is CASSYRSSYNEQFF. The CDR3 DNA follows: TGTGCCAGCAGTTACCGAAGCTCCTACAATGAGCAGTTCTTC.

The genes are TRBV27 and TRBJ2-7, with D perhaps matching TRBD1 or TRBD2 (5 bases each). This CDR3 spans 15 amino acids. Trimming shortened V by 5 bases and J by 0 bases, and 14 bases separated the two germline ends. From germline, CDR1 is MNHEY and CDR2 SMNVEV (reference sequence). CDR3 coding DNA: TGTGCCAGCAGTCCCTCGTCAGGGAGCTCCTACGAGCAGTACTTC. It specifies CASSPSSGSSYEQYF.

The chain is built from TRBV5-4 and TRBJ2-4; perhaps TRBD2 as D (7 bases). The CDR3 consists of 17 residues. Between the trimmed V and J ends, which lost 4 bases and 5 bases, there was a span of 22 bases. Germline loops: CDR1 SGHNT, CDR2 YYREEE (reference sequence). The CDR3 bases are TGTGCCAGCAGCGAGGGGGGAGGGGCCTTTAGGGAAAACATTCAGTACTTC. Its translation: CASSEGGGAFRENIQYF.

The chain couples TRBV19 to TRBJ2-2; no firm D call. Between the trimmed V and J ends, which lost 5 bases and 3 bases, there was a span of 10 bases. Germline values: CDR1 LNHDA, CDR2 SQIVND (reference sequence). The CDR3 runs 14 residues. Here the CDR3 DNA reads TGTGCCAGTAGTGCAGACACCTACACCGGGGAGCTGTTTTTT. Amino acids: CASSADTYTGELFF. Full variable domain (rest looked up from reference TRBV19 and TRBJ2-2): DGGITQSPKYLFRKEGQNVTLSCEQNLNHDAMYWYRQDPGQGLRLIYYSQIVNDFQKGDIAEGYSVSREKKESFPLTVTSAQKNPTAFYLCASSADTYTGELFFGEGSRLTVL.

CDR3 DNA sequence: TGTGCCACCGGGGGGGACGGGGGTCTCTACAATGAGCAGTTCTTC. Its translation: CATGGDGGLYNEQFF. The rearrangement links TRBV24-1 to TRBJ2-1; 7 bases are shared with TRBD2. V was clipped by 9 bases and J by 3 bases; unmatched bases: 10. Germline V gene data show CDR1 as KGHDR and CDR2 as SFDVKD. The CDR3 has 15 amino acids.